These 25 T cell receptor beta chains were all obtained from the same sample, sequenced in a study of blood T cell repertoires in COVID-19. Here immunoSEQ multiplex PCR was the method, and the copy in TCRdb shows in-frame clones only, minus some. Of approximately 200,000 clones listed, around 82% are singletons. The sample comprised PBMCs or T cells enriched from blood (not recorded which). Receptor source: a man in his forties who had recovered from COVID-19.

This chain joins TRBV7-8 and TRBJ1-2; tentative D call: TRBD1 (6 bases). Germline CDR1 reads SGHVS; CDR2 reads FQNEAQ. The CDR3 runs 13 residues. Trimming left V 5 bases short and J 3 bases short, with 10 bases between. CDR3 in DNA: TGTGCCAGCAGCCGCAGGGGCGACTATGGCTACACCTTC. Residues: CASSRRGDYGYTF.

The chain recombines TRBV10-1 with TRBJ1-3; 9 nucleotides align to TRBD1. Germline trimming cut 0 bases from V and 1 base from J; bases unmatched to any gene: 7. The CDR3 covers 18 residues. Germline CDR1 is WNHNN and CDR2 is SYGVQD (reference sequence). CDR3: CASSESWDRVSSGNTIYF. The CDR3 DNA reads TGCGCCAGCAGTGAGTCCTGGGACAGGGTATCTTCTGGAAACACCATATATTTT.

V usage is TRBV10-2 and J usage is TRBJ1-5, with D maybe TRBD1 (5 bases). Germline CDR1 and CDR2: WSHSY and SAAADI. Between the trimmed V and J ends, which lost 1 base and 5 bases, there was a span of 18 bases. The CDR3 spans 17 residues. CDR3 in amino acids: CASSELWLQARDQPQHF. The DNA for the CDR3 is TGCGCCAGCAGTGAGTTATGGCTACAGGCGAGAGATCAGCCCCAGCATTTT.

This sequence joins TRBV2 and TRBJ1-1; 12 bases map to TRBD1. V lost 4 bases, J lost 4 bases, and 10 bases stayed unmatched. Germline CDR1 and CDR2: SNHLY and FYNNEI. The CDR3 totals 17 residues. CDR3 residues: CASSAFRDRGLGTEAFF. The CDR3 nucleotides read TGTGCCAGCAGTGCTTTTCGGGACAGGGGGCTGGGCACTGAAGCTTTCTTT.

This chain joins TRBV5-1 and TRBJ2-5, with D tentatively TRBD2 (5 bases). Trimming pared 2 bases from V and 2 bases from J, leaving 16 bases between. The CDR3 length is 16 residues. Germline CDR1 reads SGHRS; CDR2 reads YFSETQ. For the CDR3, the DNA is TGCGCCAGCAGCTTCCGTCTAGCTCAAGAGCAAGAGACCCAGTACTTC. Encoded protein: CASSFRLAQEQETQYF.

V and J are TRBV23-1 and TRBJ1-1; 7 bases map to TRBD1. Being an ORF, TRBV23-1 has a function that is uncertain. V was clipped by 7 bases and J by 0 bases; unmatched bases: 8. The CDR3 is 15 residues long. Written as DNA, the CDR3 is TGCGCCAGCACGACGAGGACAGGCATGAACACTGAAGCTTTCTTT. Its translation is CASTTRTGMNTEAFF.

This chain uses TRBV18 with TRBJ2-7, with TRBD1 as a possible D gene (6 bases). Trimming took off 2 bases at V and 0 bases at J, with 8 bases between the two ends. Germline assignment: CDR1 KGHSH and CDR2 LQKENI. This CDR3 spans 14 amino acids. Here the CDR3 reads CASSPTGSSYEQYV. The CDR3 DNA sequence: TGTGCCAGCTCACCAACAGGGAGCTCCTACGAGCAGTACGTC.

This clone was detected only a few times. The chain uses TRBV29-1 and TRBJ1-2, with TRBD1 matching over 10 bases. V trimming: 0 bases; J trimming: 4 bases; junction bases outside the gene matches: 5. CDR3 length equals 15 residues. The germline CDR1 and CDR2 sequences are SQVTM and ANQGSEA. The chain's CDR3 is CSVEEGQGIRYGYTF. Here the CDR3 DNA reads TGCAGCGTTGAAGAGGGACAGGGGATCCGCTATGGCTACACCTTC.

The genes are TRBV7-2 and TRBJ1-3; D might be TRBD1 (6 bases). Germline V CDR1 and CDR2: SGHTA, FQGNSA. Deletions cut 4 bases from V and 4 bases from J, with 17 bases between. This CDR3 spans 16 amino acids. The CDR3 region is CASSSQAPDSGNTIYF. CDR3 DNA: TGTGCCAGCAGCTCCCAAGCCCCGGACAGCGGAAACACCATATATTTT. Complete variable domain (other parts from reference TRBV7-2 and TRBJ1-3): GAGVSQSPSNKVTEKGKDVELRCDPISGHTALYWYRQSLGQGLEFLIYFQGNSAPDKSGLPSDRFSAERTGGSVSTLTIQRTQQEDSAVYLCASSSQAPDSGNTIYFGEGSWLTVV.

The chain joins TRBV11-2 to TRBJ2-1; 11 nucleotides align to TRBD2. This CDR3 is built from 15 residues. Germline lookup yields CDR1 SGHAT and CDR2 FQNNGV. Unmatched junction bases numbered 5, after V lost 0 bases and J lost 10 bases. CDR3 coding DNA: TGTGCCAGCAGCTTAGAGGGTCTAGCGGGAGGCGAGCAGTTCTTC. Its translation is CASSLEGLAGGEQFF.

The chain is built from TRBV7-2 and TRBJ2-5; TRBD2 is a possible D gene (6 bases). This CDR3 spans 16 amino acids. V lost 0 bases and J lost 2, with 13 bases in between. The V gene's germline CDR1 is SGHTA and CDR2 FQGNSA. CDR3 residues: CASSLALGTLQETQYF. DNA for the CDR3: TGTGCCAGCAGCTTAGCCCTCGGGACTCTACAAGAGACCCAGTACTTC.

J is TRBJ1-1 and V is TRBV6-1; D is undetermined. The CDR3 runs to 15 residues. Trimming removed 2 bases from V and 1 base from J, with 11 bases in between. The V gene's germline CDR1 is MNHNS and CDR2 SASEGT. The CDR3 protein is CASSEFTTGNTEAFF. DNA of the CDR3: TGTGCCAGCAGTGAATTCACCACCGGGAACACTGAAGCTTTCTTT.

This chain links TRBV27 with TRBJ2-7, with TRBD2 identical over 7 bases. Germline V lookup: CDR1 MNHEY, CDR2 SMNVEV (reference sequence). This CDR3 has 15 residues. Trimming removed 5 bases from V and 2 bases from J; junction bases left unmatched: 9. The CDR3 spells CASSPTSAPTYEQYV. CDR3 nucleotide sequence: TGTGCCAGCAGTCCTACTAGCGCCCCCACCTACGAGCAGTACGTC.

The chain combines TRBV4-1 with TRBJ1-2; possibly TRBD1 for D (6 bases). This CDR3 has 15 residues. V gave up 2 bases and J gave up 7 bases, with 17 bases separating them. Germline V CDR1 and CDR2: MGHRA, YSYEKL. CDR3 nucleotides: TGCGCCAGCAGCCAAAGGGCCTCGGGGGGGGCTGGCTACACCTTC. Its protein product is CASSQRASGGAGYTF.

This sequence joins TRBV19 and TRBJ1-1; D uncertain. CDR1 and CDR2 from the germline V gene are LNHDA and SQIVND (reference sequence). Trimming shortened V by 1 base and J by 6 bases, and 3 bases separated the two germline ends. CDR3 length equals 11 residues. The DNA for the CDR3 is TGTGCCAGTAGTATAGTATCTGAAGCTTTCTTT. It specifies CASSIVSEAFF.

This sequence joins TRBV7-6 and TRBJ1-2; D not resolved. Per the germline V gene, CDR1 is SGHVS and CDR2 is FNYEAQ. This CDR3 contains 15 residues. Trimming took off 4 bases at V and 5 bases at J, with 17 bases between the two ends. The CDR3 sequence is CASSSGPTGIYGYTF. CDR3 coding DNA: TGTGCCAGCAGCTCAGGCCCGACCGGAATTTATGGCTACACCTTC.

This chain uses TRBV19 with TRBJ2-5; the match to TRBD2 covers 7 bases. The CDR3 contains 16 residues. V trimming: 2 bases; J trimming: 0 bases; junction bases outside the gene matches: 6. CDR1 is LNHDA, CDR2 SQIVND, per germline (reference sequence). The CDR3 spells CASSIYGTTYQETQYF. CDR3 nucleotide sequence: TGTGCCAGTAGTATATACGGGACTACGTACCAAGAGACCCAGTACTTC.

The chain carries TRBV7-8 and TRBJ2-2; tentative D call: TRBD1 (6 bases). This CDR3 has 14 amino acids. CDR1 SGHVS and CDR2 FQNEAQ come from the germline V gene. The V and J ends lost 5 bases and 4 bases respectively, with 11 bases between them. The CDR3 protein is CASSPRQVTGELFF. The CDR3 DNA is TGTGCCAGCAGCCCGCGACAGGTCACCGGGGAGCTGTTTTTT.

The V gene is TRBV10-3, the J gene TRBJ2-1, with 8 nucleotides matching TRBD1. With V trimmed by 8 bases and J by 9 bases, 21 bases remained unmatched. CDR3 length equals 17 residues. Looked up from germline, CDR1 is ENHRY and CDR2 is SYGVKD. CDR3 loop: CAIGEWTGRTNRGEQFF. DNA for the CDR3: TGTGCCATCGGGGAATGGACAGGGCGTACAAATAGGGGTGAGCAGTTCTTC.

The gene calls are TRBV7-9 and TRBJ1-5; no firm D call. CDR1 and CDR2 from the germline V gene are SEHNR and FQNEAQ (reference sequence). The CDR3 extends over 12 amino acids. Between the trimmed V and J ends, which lost 5 bases and 4 bases, there was a span of 6 bases. This chain's CDR3 is CASSRENQPQHF. The DNA of the CDR3 is TGTGCCAGCAGCAGAGAAAATCAGCCCCAGCATTTT.

J is TRBJ2-7 and V is TRBV19; 7 nucleotides align to TRBD1. The CDR3 has 13 residues. CDR1 LNHDA and CDR2 SQIVND come from the germline V gene (reference sequence). Trimming cost V 5 bases and J 3 bases; bases outside gene matches: 4. The CDR3 loop is CASSPNRGYEQYV. The CDR3 DNA reads as TGTGCCAGTAGTCCAAACAGGGGCTACGAGCAGTACGTC.

The V call is TRBV28, the J call TRBJ2-5; D call uncertain. The CDR3 is made up of 13 amino acids. The germline gives CDR1 MDHEN, CDR2 SYDVKM. Trimming removed 6 bases from V and 5 bases from J, with 13 bases in between. Here the CDR3 DNA reads TGTGCCAGCAGATGGCAGACTCGGGAGACCCAGTACTTC. Amino acids: CASRWQTRETQYF. Supplemented by reference TRBV28 and TRBJ2-5, the full variable domain reads DVKVTQSSRYLVKRTGEKVFLECVQDMDHENMFWYRQDPGLGLRLIYFSYDVKMKEKGDIPEGYSVSREKKERFSLILESASTNQTSMYLCASRWQTRETQYFGPGTRLLVL.

This chain links TRBV7-9 with TRBJ1-1, with TRBD1 matching 7 bases. V shed 4 bases and J 10 bases; nucleotides not matched to a gene: 6. CDR3 length equals 12 residues. Germline V gene sequence: CDR1 SEHNR, CDR2 FQNEAQ (reference sequence). The CDR3 spells CASSSGQATAFF. In nucleotides, the CDR3 is TGTGCCAGCAGCTCTGGACAGGCCACAGCTTTCTTT.

The chain combines TRBV9 with TRBJ2-7, with TRBD2 matching 7 bases. J was trimmed by 0 bases and V by 2 bases; bases with no gene match: 2. The CDR3 length is 14 residues. Germline-derived CDR1 and CDR2 are SGDLS and YYNGEE. CDR3 in DNA: TGTGCCAGCAGCGTGGCTAGCGGCTCCTACGAGCAGTACTTC. It yields the protein CASSVASGSYEQYF.

The rearrangement links TRBV11-3 to TRBJ2-3; D is unclear. The CDR3 sequence is 13 residues long. V was pared by 5 bases and J by 6 bases, with 12 bases between. Germline loops: CDR1 SGHNT, CDR2 YENEEA. The CDR3: CASSPSHGDTQYF. CDR3 coding DNA: TGTGCCAGCAGCCCCTCCCACGGGGATACGCAGTATTTT.